The T cell receptor beta chain described here comes from a study of blood T cell repertoires in COVID-19. The wider study: Material from acute and convalescent COVID-19 was sourced from the United States, Italy and Spain. PBMCs, B-cell-depleted T cells, or T cells were the source of the cDNA or gDNA that made up the material.

Germline V gene sequence: CDR1 LNHDA, CDR2 SQIVND (reference sequence). Trimming removed 6 bases at V and 2 bases at J, with 16 bases between. CDR3 size: 16 residues. Repertoires were generated with immunoSEQ multiplex PCR, while TCRdb's copy carries only in-frame clones and drops some. The sample records tens of thousands of clones, almost 90% being singletons. This receptor was identified in a human donor in a cohort sampled during active COVID-19. The rearrangement links TRBV19 to TRBJ1-4, with a possible D match to TRBD1 (6 bases). The sample taken for sequencing was peripheral blood. The CDR3 sequence is CASRFTNRATNEKLFF. In DNA, the CDR3 is TGTGCCAGTAGATTCACCAACAGGGCCACTAATGAAAAACTGTTTTTT.